What follows describes a single TCR beta chain. As originally analysed: The assay estimated nucleated cells by amplifying reference gene primers. This table comes from immunoSEQ multiplex PCR, and its TCRdb copy is limited to in-frame clones, with some not included. V, J and clone size were drawn from that table, and D and trimming were deduced from the DNA. The table includes 70,000 to 80,000 clones, roughly 86% detected once. The data belong to a study of blood T cell repertoires in COVID-19. Study information: Samples representing acute and convalescent COVID-19 were sourced from the United States, Italy and Spain. T cells, B-cell-depleted T cells, or PBMCs supplied cDNA or gDNA.

The CDR3 runs 15 residues. In germline, CDR1 is SSHAT, CDR2 FNYEAQ (reference sequence). V lost 1 base and J lost 4; bases outside the gene matches: 1. The TCR comes from a woman aged 60 to 75 with acute or convalescent COVID-19. Source material: peripheral blood. The chain joins TRBV7-7 to TRBJ2-2, with TRBD1 matching over 9 bases. The CDR3 protein is CASSLDRGPTGELFF. CDR3 nucleotides: TGTGCCAGCAGCTTAGACAGGGGGCCCACCGGGGAGCTGTTTTTT.